This T cell receptor beta chain was profiled in a study of beta chain features in type 1 diabetes. Whole-study results and caveats: When Type 1 diabetes patients were examined, their TCRB CDR3s proved moderately but significantly shorter in all four CD4+ subsets. Reads derived from cDNA could over-represent cells showing high TCR expression. VDJ junctions from patients with type 1 diabetes contained fewer insertions and more deletions.

Expressed TCRB transcripts were sequenced because the isolated RNA had all been reverse transcribed beforehand. Sequenced naive, central memory and regulatory T cell samples produced an average of about 3.57 million reads. TCRdb keeps only in-frame clones here, not all; method: immunoSEQ multiplex PCR. The table has about 280,000 clones, roughly 15% seen once. This clone was counted only a few times. Antigen unknown. This receptor was obtained from a man aged 18 to 30 with type 1 diabetes. The sequenced sample was naive CD4+ T cells from blood.

The CDR3 bases are TGTGCCAGCAGCCCGCGGACTAGCGGGGGGACAGATACGCAGTATTTT. Its translation is CASSPRTSGGTDTQYF. The rearrangement joins TRBV11-2 to TRBJ2-3; 14 bases agree with TRBD2. Germline V gene lookup returns CDR1 SGHAT and CDR2 FQNNGV. The CDR3 is 16 residues long. The ends lost 5 bases at V and 3 bases at J; junction bases unmatched: 4.